This T cell receptor (beta chain) was sequenced during a study of T-cell memory formation after mild COVID-19 (dated by TCRdb to the early 2020s). A note on the overall study: TCR sequence clusters from the two donors were largely donor specific. T-cell clones expanding and contracting after mild COVID-19 in two donors were tracked by longitudinal TCRalpha and TCRbeta repertoire sequencing. Two young, previously healthy adult volunteers made up the cohort, one male and one female.

Ficoll-Paque density gradient centrifugation was used to isolate PBMCs. The CDR3 numbers 16 residues from cysteine through phenylalanine. Only the CDR3 region is kept as DNA, spanning 48 bases read in frame from base 1. V lost 4 bases and J lost 2 bases, and the count of bases not matched to a germline gene is 9. The CDR1 and CDR2 encoded by the germline V gene are LGHNA and YSLEER. In this sample, this clonotype turned up a few times. Its antigen target is currently unknown. Per-base quality was not reported, and no clone a single base away is much larger than it. The full study reports these points: Contracting CD4+ clones turned up mainly in the CM and EM memory subsets, whereas EMRA was where CD8+ clones were enriched. Clones contracting from day 15 to 85 had balanced CD4/CD8 phenotypes, while a second wave expanding from day 15 to 37 was biased towards CD4+. Some responding clones were found in pre-infection memory, which suggests that pre-existing cross-reactive memory T cells took part in the SARS-CoV-2 response. The study covered only a couple of mild cases, and larger cohorts including severe cases with pre-infection samples were considered necessary. SARS-CoV-2 specificity was not confirmed for the second-wave clones peaking on day 37.

Instrument used: Illumina NovaSeq 6000. cDNA libraries for TCRalpha and TCRbeta were prepared by 5'RACE using constant-segment primers, with sample barcodes and unique molecular identifiers added. Trizol reagent was used to extract RNA from every sample. Library amplification was performed in two PCR steps, and a second sample barcode and Illumina TruSeq adapters were introduced in the second step. Libraries were sequenced on an Illumina NovaSeq with 2 x 150 bp paired-end reads. As for the authors' bioinformatics: With migec v1.2.7, reads were demultiplexed and then collapsed into UMI-guided consensus sequences. Using mixcr v2.1.11, the UMI consensuses were aligned to TRA and TRB V and J templates and assembled into clonotypes. A clonotype was counted as expanded or contracted only when both edgeR and NoisET called the clonotype significant, with the noise models trained on biological replicates. For edgeR calls, the thresholds were a false discovery rate-adjusted p below 0.01 and a log2 fold-change of 1. PCA with hierarchical clustering of max-normalized trajectories of the 1000 most abundant clonotypes was used as exploratory dynamics analysis. Separately sequenced CD4+ and CD8+ repertoires were used to assign the CD4 or CD8 phenotype of responding clones. In-frame beta chains were kept once TCRdb had trimmed the public reads at Q25 with fastp and called clones with MiXCR. Entries that share a CDR3 protein sequence are merged under the most common genes and DNA. The V and J calls were determined by TCRdb, not by the authors. Across this sample there are 95,000 to 120,000 distinct CDR3 sequences, with roughly a sixth seen only once. The leading ten clones occupy about 6% of the sample.

What was sequenced was PBMCs or a T cell subset sorted from them (not recorded which). The clonotype was recovered from a young man who had mild COVID-19 (a few samples of this study predate the infection). The sample titles of this study are shuffled in the database, so cell type and time point are left out; the donor was told from shared clones. The chain joins TRBV4-3 to TRBJ2-3, with 7 junctional bases fitting TRBD2. The CDR3 protein sequence reads: CASSRQSSGYTDTQYF. The DNA sequence is as follows: TGCGCCAGCAGCCGACAATCTAGCGGATACACAGATACGCAGTATTTT.